Shown below are 19 T cell receptor beta chains from a single sample sequenced in a study of T cells in Graves' hyperthyroidism and ophthalmopathy. There were TCR beta CDR3 regions amplified from RNA transcripts. A first-round RT-PCR of the TCR CDR3 used the HTBI primer set. A single record per CDR3 protein comes from TCRdb applying MiXCR to the multiplex PCR reads. Of 500,000 to 600,000 distinct CDR3 sequences in the sample, about 45% were seen once. Sequencing was done on a sample of peripheral blood or thyroid tissue (not recorded which). These receptors were collected from an adult woman with Graves' disease, either hyperthyroidism or ophthalmopathy (not recorded which).

This chain joins TRBV12-3 or TRBV12-4 and TRBJ1-2; D is perhaps TRBD1 (6 bases). This CDR3 spans 16 amino acids. The V and J ends lost 4 bases and 5 bases respectively, with 20 bases between them. As DNA, the CDR3 is TGTGCCAGCAGTTCCTCTTCTTCAGGGGCCCCATATGGCTACACCTTC. This encodes CASSSSSSGAPYGYTF.

In its sample, this clonotype was seen many times. The chain has TRBV13 and TRBJ2-2; no firm D call. There are 12 residues in the CDR3. V lost 3 bases and J 6 bases, leaving 5 bases between the germline ends. Germline V gene data show CDR1 as PRHDT and CDR2 as FYEKMQ (reference sequence). CDR3 sequence (DNA): TGTGCCAGCAGCTTGACACCCGGGGAGCTGTTTTTT. Translating it yields CASSLTPGELFF.

Many counts were recorded for this clonotype. This sequence joins TRBV5-1 and TRBJ1-6; D remains ambiguous. This CDR3 spans 15 amino acids. Germline values: CDR1 SGHRS, CDR2 YFSETQ. Between the trimmed V and J ends, which lost 0 bases and 5 bases, there was a span of 9 bases. The CDR3 bases are TGCGCCAGCAGCTTGGCAGGTCCTGATAATTCACCCCTCCACTTT. Residues: CASSLAGPDNSPLHF.

This clonotype was recorded a few times. The chain joins TRBV3-1 to TRBJ1-2, with D uncertain. The CDR3 has 12 residues. Germline V gene sequence: CDR1 LGHDT, CDR2 YNNKEL (reference sequence). The V end lost 4 bases, the J end lost 7 bases, and 10 bases lay between the germline ends. In DNA, the CDR3 is TGTGCCAGCAGCCCCGGCGGAGTTGGCTACACCTTC. Encoded protein: CASSPGGVGYTF.

This chain joins TRBV16 and TRBJ2-7; no reliable D call. Trimming took 6 bases from V and 4 from J, leaving 13 bases between them. The CDR3 covers 13 residues. CDR1 KGHSY and CDR2 FQNENV come from the germline V gene. CDR3 DNA sequence: TGTGCCAGCAGTGTCTCCATTGGGTACGAGCAGTACTTC. This codes for CASSVSIGYEQYF. Combining the CDR3 with reference TRBV16 and TRBJ2-7 gives the whole variable domain GEEVAQTPKHLVRGEGQKAKLYCAPIKGHSYVFWYQQVLKNEFKFLISFQNENVFDETGMPKERFSAKCLPNSPCSLEIQATKLEDSAVYFCASSVSIGYEQYFGPGTRLTVT.

As for this clonotype: A junction boundary mismatches the germline segment, possibly from a read error. The chain links TRBV6-5 to TRBJ1-1, with D unresolved. The CDR3 loop spans 14 amino acids. The germline V gene encodes CDR1 MNHEY and CDR2 SVGAGI. For the CDR3, the DNA is TGTGCCAGCAGTACGCCGGGATGGGCCAACGAAGCTTCCTTT. It translates to CASSTPGWANEASF.

This chain's CDR3 is CASTPLGTGGTEAFF. The CDR3 DNA reads as TGTGCCAGTACTCCCCTGGGGACAGGGGGCACTGAAGCTTTCTTT. This chain connects TRBV19 to TRBJ1-1; TRBD1 agrees at 11 bases. Germline values: CDR1 LNHDA, CDR2 SQIVND (reference sequence). V shed 7 bases, J shed 4 bases, and the junction held 8 bases outside the gene matches. The CDR3 runs 15 residues. Full variable domain (remainder filled in from reference TRBV19 and TRBJ1-1): DGGITQSPKYLFRKEGQNVTLSCEQNLNHDAMYWYRQDPGQGLRLIYYSQIVNDFQKGDIAEGYSVSREKKESFPLTVTSAQKNPTAFYLCASTPLGTGGTEAFFGQGTRLTVV.

This clonotype was counted ten times or more. V is TRBV4-1 and J is TRBJ1-5, with 9 bases matching TRBD1. Trimming removed 5 bases from V and 8 bases from J; junction bases left unmatched: 7. Germline CDR1 and CDR2: MGHRA and YSYEKL. This CDR3 has 14 residues. The CDR3 reads CASSSGTGREPQHF. The CDR3 region has the DNA TGCGCCAGCAGCTCCGGGACAGGGAGAGAGCCCCAGCATTTT.

This clonotype was found a few times. This chain links TRBV28 with TRBJ1-1; D gene unclear. There are 15 residues in the CDR3. Trimming took off 4 bases at V and 0 bases at J, with 12 bases between the two ends. Per the germline V gene, CDR1 is MDHEN and CDR2 is SYDVKM. The CDR3 is CASSSPPPLNTEAFF. DNA for the CDR3: TGTGCCAGCAGTTCCCCGCCCCCGTTGAACACTGAAGCTTTCTTT. Based on the CDR3 plus reference TRBV28 and TRBJ1-1, the full variable domain is DVKVTQSSRYLVKRTGEKVFLECVQDMDHENMFWYRQDPGLGLRLIYFSYDVKMKEKGDIPEGYSVSREKKERFSLILESASTNQTSMYLCASSSPPPLNTEAFFGQGTRLTVV.

This clonotype was picked up one time. This chain connects TRBV12-3 or TRBV12-4 to TRBJ2-5; D ambiguous. V gave up 6 bases and J gave up 1 base, with 18 bases separating them. The CDR3 has 16 residues. The CDR3: CASSPMGLLFQETQYF. The CDR3 DNA reads TGTGCCAGCAGCCCCATGGGCCTCTTATTCCAAGAGACCCAGTACTTC.

This clonotype was observed a few times. The chain is built from TRBV7-2 and TRBJ2-2, with TRBD2 matching over 7 bases. V gave up 5 bases and J gave up 4 bases; unmatched junction bases: 10. The CDR3 contains 16 residues. The germline V gene has CDR1 SGHTA and CDR2 FQGNSA. CDR3 DNA sequence: TGTGCCAGCAGCCCCTACGTAGCGGGCCTCACCGGGGAGCTGTTTTTT. Translated: CASSPYVAGLTGELFF.

This clonotype was seen ten or more times. V and J are TRBV10-3 and TRBJ1-2, with a weak D call TRBD1 (6 bases). Germline values: CDR1 ENHRY, CDR2 SYGVKD. V lost 9 bases and J lost 6, with 20 bases in between. The CDR3 is 14 amino acids. CDR3 sequence reads: CAMADTGYRDGYTF. The CDR3 nucleotides are TGTGCCATGGCCGACACAGGGTATAGGGATGGCTACACCTTC.

This chain joins TRBV7-9 and TRBJ2-6, with 7 positions matching TRBD1. V was pared by 4 bases and J by 10 bases, with 1 base of the junction left unmatched. The germline V gene has CDR1 SEHNR and CDR2 FQNEAQ (reference sequence). CDR3 length: 12 residues. CDR3 bases: TGTGCCAGCAGCTCAGGGGGAAACGTCCTGACTTTC. Encoded protein: CASSSGGNVLTF.

The chain uses TRBV28 and TRBJ1-2; D remains ambiguous. V gave up 6 bases and J gave up 3 bases, with 11 bases separating them. The CDR3 spans 13 residues. CDR1 is MDHEN, CDR2 SYDVKM, per germline. CDR3 sequence: CASRSTADYGYTF. CDR3 bases: TGTGCCAGCAGATCAACAGCGGACTATGGCTACACCTTC.

The sample holds a few counts of this clonotype. One end of the junction fails to match germline, which may point to a read error. The chain uses TRBV10-2 and TRBJ1-5; D unclear. The CDR3 has 14 residues. Per the germline V gene, CDR1 is WSHSY and CDR2 is SAAADI. In DNA, the CDR3 is TGTGCCGCAGATGAAGGGAGCCTCAATCAGCCCCAGCATTTT. Protein sequence: CAADEGSLNQPQHF.

The gene calls are TRBV29-1 and TRBJ2-2; D gene unclear. The CDR3 is made up of 13 amino acids. Trimming stripped 4 bases from V and 2 bases from J, with 8 bases between. Germline V gene data show CDR1 as SQVTM and CDR2 as ANQGSEA. CDR3 DNA sequence: TGCAGCGTTGTTTCTACCAACACCGGGGAGCTGTTTTTT. Amino acid sequence: CSVVSTNTGELFF.

Comment on this clonotype: Because the CDR3's place on the DNA is in doubt, the DNA is left out and the CDR3 is given as listed by TCRdb. The chain uses TRBV10-3 and TRBJ2-7. The CDR3 comprises 20 residues, both ends counted. CDR1 and CDR2 (germline): ENHRY, SYGVKD. The chain's CDR3 is CAISEDPNYGYTFGSDEQYF.

This chain connects TRBV19 to TRBJ2-2; no reliable D call. This CDR3 is 13 amino acids long. Trimming removed 4 bases from V and 7 bases from J, with 10 bases in between. Germline V gene sequence: CDR1 LNHDA, CDR2 SQIVND (reference sequence). The CDR3 is CASSTDPGGELFF. The CDR3 DNA reads TGTGCCAGTAGTACGGACCCCGGCGGGGAGCTGTTTTTT.

This clonotype was counted only a few times. This rearrangement joins TRBV2 to TRBJ1-1; TRBD1 matches 7 bases. Germline V CDR1 and CDR2: SNHLY, FYNNEI. The CDR3 totals 15 residues. After removal of 0 bases from V and 1 base from J, the junction contained 2 bases not matched to a gene. In nucleotides, the CDR3 is TGTGCCAGCAGTGAAGCGGGACAGCGGAACACTGAAGCTTTCTTT. It yields the protein CASSEAGQRNTEAFF.